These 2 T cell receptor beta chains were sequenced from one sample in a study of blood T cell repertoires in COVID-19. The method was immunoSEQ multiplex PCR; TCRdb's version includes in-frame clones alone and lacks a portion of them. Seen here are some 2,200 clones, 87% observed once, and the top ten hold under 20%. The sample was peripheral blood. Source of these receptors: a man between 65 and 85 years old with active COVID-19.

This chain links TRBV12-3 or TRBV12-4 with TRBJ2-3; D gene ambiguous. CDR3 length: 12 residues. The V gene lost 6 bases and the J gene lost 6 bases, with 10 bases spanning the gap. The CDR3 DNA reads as TGTGCCAGCAGACCCCCACAGGATACGCAGTATTTT. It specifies CASRPPQDTQYF.

CDR3 nucleotide sequence: TGCAGCGTTGGTGGAGGGGGGGGCGTTTGGAACACTGAAGCTTTCTTT. Protein product: CSVGGGGGVWNTEAFF. The rearrangement uses TRBV29-1 and TRBJ1-1; D may be TRBD1 (6 bases). CDR1 is SQVTM, CDR2 ANQGSEA, per germline. V gave up 4 bases and J gave up 1 base, with 19 bases separating them. The CDR3 contains 16 residues.